A selection of T cell receptor beta chains follows, all from one sample in a study of blood T cell repertoires in COVID-19. Assay used: immunoSEQ multiplex PCR; TCRdb lists only in-frame clones, some missing. The data contain some 250,000 clones, about 70% of them singletons. The material sequenced was peripheral blood. These receptors were collected from an elderly woman with acute or convalescent COVID-19. The CDR3 runs from the conserved cysteine through the conserved F or W. D genes are given only for firm matches. Not all rows give a size; the values are once, few, many and, for expanded clones, a class.

j_call d_call clone_size v_call cdr3_nt cdr3_aa
TRBJ2-5 - - TRBV11-2 TGTGCCAGCAGCTTGGCGAGGGAGACCCAGTACTTC CASSLARETQYF
TRBJ1-2 TRBD1 - TRBV7-8 TGTGCCAGCAGCCCTATTCCACAGGGGGGAGGCTACACCTTC CASSPIPQGGGYTF
TRBJ2-2 - - TRBV10-1 TGCGCCAGCAGTGAGCTCGGGGAGCTGTTTTTT CASSELGELFF
TRBJ2-1 - - TRBV7-9 TGTGCCAGCAGCTATGGGCAGGGGTCCTACAATGAGCAGTTCTTC CASSYGQGSYNEQFF
TRBJ1-1 - - TRBV18 TGTGCCAGCTCACAAAGGCAGGGACCGACGATTAGAGGGGAGGGAGGCACTGAAGCTTTCTTT CASSQRQGPTIRGEGGTEAFF
TRBJ2-5 TRBD1 - TRBV19 TGTGCCAGTAGTATCACAGGGGGACTAGAGACCCAGTACTTC CASSITGGLETQYF
TRBJ2-1 TRBD2 few TRBV10-3 TGTGCCATCAGTGAGTCGGGGACTAGGGGGTTGAATGAGCAGTTCTTC CAISESGTRGLNEQFF
TRBJ2-3 TRBD2 - TRBV3-1/TRBV3-2 TGTGCCAGCAGACACATTAGCGGGGGGGCGTGGGATACGCAGTATTTT CASRHISGGAWDTQYF
TRBJ2-1 - few TRBV29-1 TGCAGCGTTGATACTAGCAACAATGAGCAGTTCTTC CSVDTSNNEQFF
TRBJ1-6 - few TRBV5-1 TGCGCCAGCAGGCCAACGGCGGGAAATTCACCCCTCCACTTT CASRPTAGNSPLHF
TRBJ1-6 - - TRBV5-1 TGCGCCAGCAAGGGGTATAATTCACCCCTCCACTTT CASKGYNSPLHF
TRBJ2-1 TRBD1 - TRBV5-4 TGTGCCAGCAGCCCCCAGACAGGGGGTACGGATGAGCAGTTCTTC CASSPQTGGTDEQFF
TRBJ1-1 - once TRBV28 TGTGCCAGCAGTTTTCCTGGACTAAGGGAAGGATACGCTGAAGCTTTCTTT CASSFPGLREGYAEAFF
TRBJ1-5 TRBD1 - TRBV4-1 TGCGCCAGCAGCCAAGATTTGGACAGGGGCAGAAATCAGCCCCAGCATTTT CASSQDLDRGRNQPQHF
TRBJ2-7 TRBD2 - TRBV3-1/TRBV3-2 TGTGCCAGCAGCCAAGATCTAAGTGGACTAGCGGGGGCCTACGAGCAGTACTTC CASSQDLSGLAGAYEQYF
TRBJ1-4 TRBD1 - TRBV6-5 TGTGCCAGCAGTTACTCTCCAGGGGGGAGTGAAAAACTGTTTTTT CASSYSPGGSEKLFF
TRBJ1-3 - once TRBV9 TGTGCCAGCAGCGTAGACCACAGGAGCTCTGGAAACACCATATATTTT CASSVDHRSSGNTIYF
TRBJ2-4 - - TRBV5-6 TGTGCCAGCAGCTTCTCCCTACAGGGCCGTTGGAGCTTC CASSFSLQGRWSF
TRBJ1-1 - - TRBV2 TGTGCCAGCAGTTTATACACTGAAGCTTTCTTT CASSLYTEAFF
TRBJ1-2 TRBD1 - TRBV12-3/TRBV12-4 TGTGCCAGCAGTTCGACAGGGGGATATGGCTACACCTTC CASSSTGGYGYTF
TRBJ1-2 - few TRBV29-1 TGCAGCGTCGACAAATCCGCCGGGTCGGAGGGTGGCTACACCTTC CSVDKSAGSEGGYTF
TRBJ2-1 TRBD2 - TRBV10-1 TGCGCCAGCGCCTCCGGGACTAGCGGAGCCAATGAGCAGTTCTTC CASASGTSGANEQFF
TRBJ2-3 TRBD1 few TRBV7-9 TGTGCCAGCAGACGATCGGGACAGTCAGATACGCAGTATTTT CASRRSGQSDTQYF
TRBJ2-2 TRBD2 - TRBV5-5 TGTGCCAGCAGCTGGGAGGGTGCGGGAGTGGCCGGGGAGCTGTTTTTT CASSWEGAGVAGELFF
TRBJ2-5 - - TRBV2 TGTGCCAGCAGTGACAGGGGCCGGGAGACCCAGTACTTC CASSDRGRETQYF
TRBJ2-2 TRBD2 - TRBV7-6 TGTGCCAGCAGCCAAGCGGGGGGGCAAGGGGAGCTGTTTTTT CASSQAGGQGELFF
TRBJ2-1 TRBD2 - TRBV5-4 TGTGCCAGCAGCCGGGGCGGGGGGCAGGGCAATGAGCAGTTCTTC CASSRGGGQGNEQFF
TRBJ2-7 - few TRBV5-1 TGCGCCAGCAGCCTAGGGGGGGCGCTTTGGATGAACGAGCAGTACTTC CASSLGGALWMNEQYF
TRBJ2-4 - - TRBV7-9 TGTGCCAGCAGCTTGACTAGAACTCTAGCCAAAAACATTCAGTACTTC CASSLTRTLAKNIQYF
TRBJ1-6 - - TRBV12-3/TRBV12-4 TGTGCCAGCAGTTTGTGGCATTCACCCCTCCACTTT CASSLWHSPLHF
TRBJ2-7 - - TRBV5-8 TGTGCCAGCAGCTTGGCGCTACAGGGTTTTGCCTACGAGCAGTACTTC CASSLALQGFAYEQYF
TRBJ1-3 - many TRBV19 TGTGCCAGTAGTACAGGCGCTTCTGGAAACACCATATATTTT CASSTGASGNTIYF
TRBJ2-7 - - TRBV6-5 TGTGCCAGCAGTTACTCACCCGGGTTAGGTAACGAGCAGTACTTC CASSYSPGLGNEQYF
TRBJ1-2 - - TRBV25-1 TGTGCCAGCAGTGCCCCGACAGAGTTCTATGGCTACACCTTC CASSAPTEFYGYTF
TRBJ1-5 TRBD1 few TRBV5-7 TGTGCCAGCAGCCACCGGGACAGGGCATGCAATCAGCCCCAGCATTTT CASSHRDRACNQPQHF
TRBJ1-4 - once TRBV6-2/TRBV6-3 TGTGCCAGCAGTTCGGGGGTTCGGGAAAAACTGTTTTTT CASSSGVREKLFF
TRBJ2-3 - few TRBV19 TGTGCCAGTAGTATGAGACATAGCGTAAGCGGCACAGATACGCAGTATTTT CASSMRHSVSGTDTQYF
TRBJ1-6 - - TRBV13 TGTGCCAGCAGCTTAGATCCTTCTAATTCACCCCTCCACTTT CASSLDPSNSPLHF
TRBJ1-5 - - TRBV15 TGTGCCACCAGATCTCAGGGGAATCAGCCCCAGCATTTT CATRSQGNQPQHF
TRBJ1-5 - - TRBV10-3 TGTGCCACGGAATCAGGGAGCAATCAGCCCCAGCATTTT CATESGSNQPQHF
TRBJ2-2 TRBD1 few TRBV30 TGTGCCTGGAGAAACAGGGGCGGGACCGGGGAGCTGTTTTTT CAWRNRGGTGELFF
TRBJ2-3 - - TRBV5-1 TGCGCCAGCAGCTCCGGACTGAGCACAGATACGCAGTATTTT CASSSGLSTDTQYF
TRBJ1-2 - - TRBV2 TGTGCCAGCAGTGAGATGAGAAATGGCTACACCTTC CASSEMRNGYTF
TRBJ1-2 TRBD1 - TRBV3-1/TRBV3-2 TGTGCCAGCAGCCCGGGACAGCACTATGGCTACACCTTC CASSPGQHYGYTF
TRBJ2-7 TRBD1 - TRBV11-1 TGTGCCAGCAGCCGACAGGGGTCCTACGAGCAGTACTTC CASSRQGSYEQYF
TRBJ1-1 TRBD1 - TRBV18 TGTGCCAGCTCAGGGGACAGGGGCTCGAACACTGAAGCTTTCTTT CASSGDRGSNTEAFF
TRBJ1-5 TRBD1 - TRBV23-1 TGCGCCAGCAGTCAATCACAGGGGGGTCTTCAGCCCCAGCATTTT CASSQSQGGLQPQHF